Shown below are 14 T cell receptor beta chains from a single sample sequenced in a study of early stage breast cancer tumors. The method was immunoSEQ multiplex PCR; TCRdb's version includes in-frame clones alone and lacks a portion of them. This sample has some 75,000 clones, with 79% found just once. Sequenced material: blood. The receptors were sampled from a person between 55 and 69 years old with breast cancer.

This clone appeared a few times. The chain combines TRBV19 with TRBJ1-3, with a weak D call TRBD1 (6 bases). This CDR3 comprises 14 residues. CDR1 is LNHDA and CDR2 is SQIVND in the germline V gene (reference sequence). The CDR3 region is CATTGLASGNTIYF. CDR3 nucleotides: TGTGCTACTACAGGGTTAGCCTCTGGAAACACCATATATTTT. Based on the CDR3 plus reference TRBV19 and TRBJ1-3, the full variable domain is DGGITQSPKYLFRKEGQNVTLSCEQNLNHDAMYWYRQDPGQGLRLIYYSQIVNDFQKGDIAEGYSVSREKKESFPLTVTSAQKNPTAFYLCATTGLASGNTIYFGEGSWLTVV.

This clone was detected only once. The rearrangement joins TRBV30 to TRBJ1-1, with 10 bases matching TRBD1. The CDR3 runs to 17 residues. The ends lost 4 bases at V and 4 bases at J; junction bases unmatched: 15. From germline, CDR1 is GTSNPN and CDR2 SVGIG (reference sequence). The chain's CDR3 is CAWTPDRGRPEGTEAFF. DNA for the CDR3: TGTGCCTGGACCCCTGACAGGGGGCGACCAGAGGGCACTGAAGCTTTCTTT.

J is TRBJ1-5 and V is TRBV28; D perhaps matches TRBD1 (6 bases). Germline V CDR1 and CDR2: MDHEN, SYDVKM. CDR3 length: 12 residues. V was trimmed by 7 bases and J by 7 bases, leaving 11 bases between them. Here the CDR3 DNA reads TGTGCCAGCAAAGCAGGGGCCCAGCCCCAGCATTTT. This codes for CASKAGAQPQHF.

The genes are TRBV7-9 and TRBJ1-5, with D uncertain. Germline loops: CDR1 SEHNR, CDR2 FQNEAQ (reference sequence). Trimming left V 5 bases short and J 3 bases short, with 8 bases between. The CDR3 consists of 13 residues. CDR3 nucleotide sequence: TGTGCCAGCAGCCGCTCTCTCAATCAGCCCCAGCATTTT. Its protein is CASSRSLNQPQHF.

The chain couples TRBV30 to TRBJ2-7; D might be TRBD1 (6 bases). Germline V CDR1 and CDR2: GTSNPN, SVGIG (reference sequence). The CDR3 totals 13 residues. V lost 2 bases to trimming and J lost 7 bases, with 15 bases between them. The DNA of the CDR3 is TGTGCCTGGAGTAGCTCAGGGACAACGGAGCAGTACTTC. Amino acids: CAWSSSGTTEQYF.

This clone was found once. The chain joins TRBV5-6 to TRBJ1-6; no definite D call. Trimming stripped 2 bases from V and 10 bases from J, with 16 bases between. This CDR3 region has 15 residues. Germline V gene sequence: CDR1 SGHDT, CDR2 YYEEEE. Here the CDR3 DNA reads TGTGCCAGCAGCTTTATAGGCTGGTCTTGGTCACCCCTCCACTTT. Its translation is CASSFIGWSWSPLHF.

The CDR3 coding sequence is TGCGCCAGCAGGGCGGGACTAGCGGGGGGACAAGAGACCCAGTACTTC. Translation gives CASRAGLAGGQETQYF. This chain links TRBV10-2 with TRBJ2-5; 15 nucleotides match TRBD2. The CDR3 runs 16 residues. V trimming: 6 bases; J trimming: 2 bases; junction bases outside the gene matches: 4. Looked up from germline, CDR1 is WSHSY and CDR2 is SAAADI.

The chain links TRBV5-1 to TRBJ2-3; D uncertain. CDR1 and CDR2 (germline): SGHRS, YFSETQ. CDR3 size: 12 residues. Trimming stripped 1 base from V and 6 bases from J, with 6 bases between. CDR3 DNA: TGCGCCAGCAGCTTGAGGGTGGATACGCAGTATTTT. It translates to CASSLRVDTQYF.

This chain joins TRBV5-4 and TRBJ2-7; 15 bases map to TRBD2. This CDR3 has 16 residues. Germline lookup yields CDR1 SGHNT and CDR2 YYREEE (reference sequence). The ends lost 4 bases at V and 1 base at J; junction bases unmatched: 3. CDR3 coding DNA: TGTGCCAGCAGCCGGACTAGCGGGAGGGCTTCCTACGAGCAGTACTTC. It specifies CASSRTSGRASYEQYF.

Sample share makes this clone large. The chain uses TRBV5-6 and TRBJ1-4; TRBD1 matches 8 bases. This CDR3 comprises 15 residues. Trimming cost V 4 bases and J 5 bases; bases outside gene matches: 7. The germline V gene has CDR1 SGHDT and CDR2 YYEEEE. Here the CDR3 DNA reads TGTGCCAGCAGCAGGCCGGGACAGGAGAATGAAAAACTGTTTTTT. Translating it yields CASSRPGQENEKLFF.

The V call is TRBV7-8, the J call TRBJ2-1; 11 nucleotides align to TRBD2. V lost 1 base and J lost 9; bases outside the gene matches: 5. CDR1 is SGHVS, CDR2 FQNEAQ, per germline. The CDR3 is 15 residues long. The CDR3 DNA reads TGTGCCAGCAGCTTAGTGCTAGCGGGAGGTGGTGAGCAGTTCTTC. It specifies CASSLVLAGGGEQFF. The full variable domain, with the rest looked up from reference TRBV7-8 and TRBJ2-1, is GAGVSQSPRYKVAKRGQDVALRCDPISGHVSLFWYQQALGQGPEFLTYFQNEAQLDKSGLPSDRFFAERPEGSVSTLKIQRTQQEDSAVYLCASSLVLAGGGEQFFGPGTRLTVL.

This chain joins TRBV27 and TRBJ2-2, with D possibly TRBD1 on 6 matching bases. This CDR3 has 16 amino acids. Per germline, CDR1 MNHEY and CDR2 SMNVEV (reference sequence). V was trimmed by 1 base and J by 6 bases, leaving 15 bases between them. This CDR3 reads CASSLWTSTGSGELFF. The CDR3 DNA sequence: TGTGCCAGCAGTTTATGGACCTCGACAGGTTCCGGGGAGCTGTTTTTT.

A few counts support this clone. The CDR3 loop is CAWFTITQGREGYTF. In DNA form, the CDR3 reads TGTGCCTGGTTCACTATAACACAGGGACGAGAAGGCTACACCTTC. The chain joins TRBV30 to TRBJ1-2; tentative D call: TRBD1 (6 bases). The CDR3 spans 15 residues. V gave up 5 bases and J gave up 8 bases, with 24 bases separating them. Germline lookup yields CDR1 GTSNPN and CDR2 SVGIG (reference sequence).

The chain combines TRBV7-6 with TRBJ1-1; 7 bases align to TRBD1. Losses at the gene ends were 5 bases for V and 7 bases for J; bases not matched to a gene: 4. The CDR3 extends over 12 amino acids. CDR1 and CDR2 (germline): SGHVS, FNYEAQ. The CDR3 sequence: CASSDWTGEAFF. The CDR3 DNA follows: TGTGCCAGCAGCGACTGGACAGGTGAAGCTTTCTTT.